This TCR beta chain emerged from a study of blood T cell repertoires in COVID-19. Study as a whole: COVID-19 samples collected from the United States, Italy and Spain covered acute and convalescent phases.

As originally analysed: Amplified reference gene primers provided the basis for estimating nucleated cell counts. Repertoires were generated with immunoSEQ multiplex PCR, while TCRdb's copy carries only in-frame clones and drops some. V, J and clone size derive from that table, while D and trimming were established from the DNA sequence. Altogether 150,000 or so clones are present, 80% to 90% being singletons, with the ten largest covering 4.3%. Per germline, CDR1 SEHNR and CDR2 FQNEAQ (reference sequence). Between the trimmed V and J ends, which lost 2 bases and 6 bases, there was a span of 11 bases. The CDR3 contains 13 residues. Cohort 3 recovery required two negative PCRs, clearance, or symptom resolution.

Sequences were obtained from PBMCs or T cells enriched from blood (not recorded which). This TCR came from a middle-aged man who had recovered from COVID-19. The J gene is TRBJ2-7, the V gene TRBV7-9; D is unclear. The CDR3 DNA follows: TGTGCCAGCAGCTTAATCCTCGTTTCCGAGCAGTACTTC. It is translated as CASSLILVSEQYF. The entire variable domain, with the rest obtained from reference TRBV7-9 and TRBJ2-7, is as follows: DTGVSQNPRHKITKRGQNVTFRCDPISEHNRLYWYRQTLGQGPEFLTYFQNEAQLEKSRLLSDRFSAERPKGSFSTLEIQRTEQGDSAMYLCASSLILVSEQYFGPGTRLTVT.